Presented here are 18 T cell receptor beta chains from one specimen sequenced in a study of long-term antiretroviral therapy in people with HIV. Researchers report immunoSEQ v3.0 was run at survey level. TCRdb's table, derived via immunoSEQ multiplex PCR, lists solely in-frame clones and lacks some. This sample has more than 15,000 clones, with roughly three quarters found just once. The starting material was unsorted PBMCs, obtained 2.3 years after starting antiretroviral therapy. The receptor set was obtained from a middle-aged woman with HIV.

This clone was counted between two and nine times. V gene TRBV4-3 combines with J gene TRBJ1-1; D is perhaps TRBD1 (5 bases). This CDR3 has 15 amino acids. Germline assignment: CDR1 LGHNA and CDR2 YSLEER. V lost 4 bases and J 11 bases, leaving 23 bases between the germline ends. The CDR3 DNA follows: TGCGCCAGCAGCCTTAGCGTCGGGACGGTCTCCCCCGCTTTCTTT. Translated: CASSLSVGTVSPAFF.

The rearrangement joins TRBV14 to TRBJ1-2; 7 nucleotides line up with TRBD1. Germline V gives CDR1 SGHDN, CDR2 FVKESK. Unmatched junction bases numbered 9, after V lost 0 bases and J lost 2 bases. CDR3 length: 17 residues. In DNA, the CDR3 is TGTGCCAGCAGCCAAGAGGTCTGGGGACAGCCAAACTATGGCTACACCTTC. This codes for CASSQEVWGQPNYGYTF.

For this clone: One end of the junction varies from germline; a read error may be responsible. CDR3 region: CASSLSEGSTIYF. The CDR3 DNA sequence: TGTGCCAGCAGCTTATCAGAAGGAAGCACCATATATTTT. The V and J genes are TRBV7-8 and TRBJ1-3; D is unclear. Germline CDR1 is SGHVS and CDR2 is FQNEAQ. The CDR3 contains 13 residues.

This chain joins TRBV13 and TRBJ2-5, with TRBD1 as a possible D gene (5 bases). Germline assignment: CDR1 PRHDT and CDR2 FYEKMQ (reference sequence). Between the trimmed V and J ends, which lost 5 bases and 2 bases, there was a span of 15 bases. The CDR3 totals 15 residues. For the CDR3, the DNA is TGTGCCAGCAGCCCGGGTTGGGGCCTTCAAGAGACCCAGTACTTC. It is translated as CASSPGWGLQETQYF. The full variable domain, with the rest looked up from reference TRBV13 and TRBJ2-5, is AAGVIQSPRHLIKEKRETATLKCYPIPRHDTVYWYQQGPGQDPQFLISFYEKMQSDKGSIPDRFSAQQFSDYHSELNMSSLELGDSALYFCASSPGWGLQETQYFGPGTRLLVL.

The CDR3 is CASSLDTNSYEQYF. CDR3 nucleotides: TGCGCCAGCAGCTTGGACACCAACTCCTACGAGCAGTACTTC. The rearrangement uses TRBV4-1 and TRBJ2-7; weak D call: TRBD1 (5 bases). The CDR3 consists of 14 residues. Trimming removed 5 bases at V and 0 bases at J, with 11 bases between. The germline CDR1 and CDR2 sequences are MGHRA and YSYEKL.

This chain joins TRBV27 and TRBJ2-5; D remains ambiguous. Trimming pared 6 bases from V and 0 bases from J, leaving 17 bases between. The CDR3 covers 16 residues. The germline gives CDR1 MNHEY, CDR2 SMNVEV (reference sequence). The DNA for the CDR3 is TGTGCCAGCAGACCTAGTCTACTCCGGCACCAAGAGACCCAGTACTTC. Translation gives CASRPSLLRHQETQYF.

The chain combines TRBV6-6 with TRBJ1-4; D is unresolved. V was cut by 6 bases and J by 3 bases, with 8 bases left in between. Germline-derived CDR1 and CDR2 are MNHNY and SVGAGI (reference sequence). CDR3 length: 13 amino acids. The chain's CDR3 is CASRVMANEKLFF. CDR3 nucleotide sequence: TGTGCCAGCAGGGTTATGGCTAATGAAAAACTGTTTTTT.

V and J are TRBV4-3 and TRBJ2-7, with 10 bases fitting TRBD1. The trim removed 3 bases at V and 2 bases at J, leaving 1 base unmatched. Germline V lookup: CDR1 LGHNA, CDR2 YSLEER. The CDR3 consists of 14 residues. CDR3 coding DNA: TGCGCCAGCAGCCACGGACAGGGGGCCTACGAGCAGTACTTC. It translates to CASSHGQGAYEQYF.

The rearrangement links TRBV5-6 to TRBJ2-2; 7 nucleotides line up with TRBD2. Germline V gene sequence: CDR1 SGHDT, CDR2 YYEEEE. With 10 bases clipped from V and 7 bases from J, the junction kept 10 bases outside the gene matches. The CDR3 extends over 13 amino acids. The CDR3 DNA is TGTGCCTCTAGACTAGCTCCCCGCGGGGAGCTGTTTTTT. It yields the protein CASRLAPRGELFF.

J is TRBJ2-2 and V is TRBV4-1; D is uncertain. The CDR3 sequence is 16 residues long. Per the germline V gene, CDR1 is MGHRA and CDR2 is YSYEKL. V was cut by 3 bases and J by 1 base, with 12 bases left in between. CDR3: CASSHPPRGNTGELFF. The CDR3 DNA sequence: TGCGCCAGCAGCCATCCACCTCGCGGGAACACCGGGGAGCTGTTTTTT.

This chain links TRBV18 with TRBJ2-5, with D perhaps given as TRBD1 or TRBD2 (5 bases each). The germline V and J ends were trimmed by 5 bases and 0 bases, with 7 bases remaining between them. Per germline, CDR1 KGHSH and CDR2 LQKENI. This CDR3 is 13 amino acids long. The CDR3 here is CASSGGYQETQYF. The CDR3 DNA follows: TGTGCCAGCTCAGGGGGTTACCAAGAGACCCAGTACTTC.

CDR3 amino acids: CASSIVAGYSGNTIYF. In DNA form, the CDR3 reads TGTGCCAGTAGTATAGTAGCAGGGTACTCTGGAAACACCATATATTTT. The rearrangement links TRBV19 to TRBJ1-3; D possibly corresponds to TRBD1 (5 bases). Trimming stripped 1 base from V and 0 bases from J, with 10 bases between. This CDR3 spans 16 amino acids. Germline V gene sequence: CDR1 LNHDA, CDR2 SQIVND (reference sequence).

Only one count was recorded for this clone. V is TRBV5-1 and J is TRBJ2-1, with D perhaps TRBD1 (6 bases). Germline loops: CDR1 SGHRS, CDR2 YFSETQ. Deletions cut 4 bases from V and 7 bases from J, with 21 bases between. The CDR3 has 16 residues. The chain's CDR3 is CASSPAGVGDLNEQFF. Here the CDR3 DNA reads TGCGCCAGCAGCCCGGCAGGGGTAGGCGACTTAAATGAGCAGTTCTTC. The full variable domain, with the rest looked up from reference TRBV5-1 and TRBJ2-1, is KAGVTQTPRYLIKTRGQQVTLSCSPISGHRSVSWYQQTPGQGLQFLFEYFSETQRNKGNFPGRFSGRQFSNSRSEMNVSTLELGDSALYLCASSPAGVGDLNEQFFGPGTRLTVL.

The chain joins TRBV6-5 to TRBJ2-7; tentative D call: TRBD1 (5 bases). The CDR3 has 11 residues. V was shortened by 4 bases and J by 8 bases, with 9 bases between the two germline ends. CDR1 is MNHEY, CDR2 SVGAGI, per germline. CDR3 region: CASSSLGQQYF. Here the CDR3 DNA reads TGTGCCAGCAGTTCCCTGGGGCAGCAGTACTTC.

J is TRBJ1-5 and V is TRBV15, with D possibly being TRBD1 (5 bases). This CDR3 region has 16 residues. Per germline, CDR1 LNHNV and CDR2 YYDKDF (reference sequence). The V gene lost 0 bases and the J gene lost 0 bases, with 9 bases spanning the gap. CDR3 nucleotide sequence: TGTGCCACCAGCAGAGAAACAGGACATAGCAATCAGCCCCAGCATTTT. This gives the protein CATSRETGHSNQPQHF.

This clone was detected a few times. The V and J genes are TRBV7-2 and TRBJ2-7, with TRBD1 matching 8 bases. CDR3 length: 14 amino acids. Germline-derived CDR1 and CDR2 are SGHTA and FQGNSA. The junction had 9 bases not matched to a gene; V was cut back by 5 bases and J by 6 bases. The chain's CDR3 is CASSQQNQGAEQYF. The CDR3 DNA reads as TGTGCCAGCAGCCAGCAAAACCAGGGGGCCGAGCAGTACTTC.

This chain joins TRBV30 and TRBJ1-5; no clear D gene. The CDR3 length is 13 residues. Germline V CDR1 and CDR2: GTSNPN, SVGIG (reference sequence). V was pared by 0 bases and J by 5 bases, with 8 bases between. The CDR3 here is CAWSVREDQPQHF. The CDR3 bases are TGTGCCTGGAGTGTCCGGGAGGATCAGCCCCAGCATTTT.

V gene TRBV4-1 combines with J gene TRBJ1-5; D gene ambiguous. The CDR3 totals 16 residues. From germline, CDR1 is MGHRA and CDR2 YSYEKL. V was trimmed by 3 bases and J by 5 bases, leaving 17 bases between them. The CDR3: CASSQRLVGDYQPQHF. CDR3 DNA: TGCGCCAGCAGCCAGAGGTTAGTAGGAGATTATCAGCCCCAGCATTTT.